Each of the 25 T cell receptor beta chains below was sequenced from the same sample in a study of blood T cell repertoires in COVID-19. Some clones are missing from TCRdb's copy, which holds only in-frame ones; the method was immunoSEQ multiplex PCR. The sample includes roughly 410,000 clones, approximately 91% seen only once; the top ten take about 1.4%. Material for sequencing was peripheral blood. These receptor sequences come from a woman between 40 and 50 years old with COVID-19, enrolled during active disease.

This clone was seen just once. The rearrangement joins TRBV27 to TRBJ2-6, with D uncertain. Trimming removed 5 bases from V and 0 bases from J, with 5 bases in between. Germline V CDR1 and CDR2: MNHEY, SMNVEV (reference sequence). CDR3 length: 14 amino acids. The CDR3 protein is CASSPLSGANVLTF. CDR3 DNA: TGTGCCAGCAGTCCCCTCTCTGGGGCCAACGTCCTGACTTTC.

The V gene is TRBV10-3, the J gene TRBJ1-3; D is unresolved. Germline V gene lookup returns CDR1 ENHRY and CDR2 SYGVKD. V was cut by 3 bases and J by 4 bases, with 10 bases left in between. The CDR3 loop spans 14 amino acids. This chain's CDR3 is CAISDGQYGNTIYF. The CDR3, as DNA: TGTGCCATCAGTGATGGCCAGTACGGAAACACCATATATTTT.

The rearrangement links TRBV29-1 to TRBJ1-2, with D possibly TRBD1 on 5 matching bases. The length of the CDR3 is 14 residues. Trimming shortened V by 1 base and J by 7 bases, and 16 bases separated the two germline ends. CDR1 is SQVTM and CDR2 is ANQGSEA in the germline V gene. CDR3 bases: TGCAGCGTTGAAGCTCTCCAGGGTATGGGTGGCTACACCTTC. Translating it yields CSVEALQGMGGYTF.

The rearrangement joins TRBV11-2 to TRBJ2-5; 8 bases line up with TRBD2. From germline, CDR1 is SGHAT and CDR2 FQNNGV. CDR3 length: 18 residues. Trimming at V came to 5 bases and at J to 4 bases, leaving 18 bases not matched to a gene. The CDR3 is CASSISTSAGRSGETQYF. CDR3 nucleotides: TGTGCCAGCAGCATATCGACTAGCGCGGGGCGATCGGGAGAGACCCAGTACTTC.

V is TRBV29-1 and J is TRBJ2-5, with 11 bases identical to TRBD2. The CDR3 has 15 amino acids. Per the germline V gene, CDR1 is SQVTM and CDR2 is ANQGSEA. V shed 5 bases, J shed 2 bases, and the junction held 7 bases outside the gene matches. The CDR3 DNA sequence: TGCAGCGTTCGGCCGGGACTAGCGGCTCAAGAGACCCAGTACTTC. Amino acid sequence: CSVRPGLAAQETQYF.

The J gene is TRBJ2-1, the V gene TRBV7-9; 9 bases map to TRBD1. Germline CDR1 and CDR2: SEHNR and FQNEAQ (reference sequence). This CDR3 region has 15 residues. Trimming removed 1 base from V and 4 bases from J; junction bases left unmatched: 2. Here the CDR3 reads CASSLGGQGYNEQFF. The CDR3 DNA sequence: TGTGCCAGCAGCTTAGGTGGACAGGGGTACAATGAGCAGTTCTTC.

CDR3 in amino acids: CASSLTSGRRTYEQYF. In DNA, the CDR3 is TGCGCCAGCAGCTTAACTAGCGGGCGTAGAACCTACGAGCAGTACTTC. V usage is TRBV5-1 and J usage is TRBJ2-7; the match to TRBD2 covers 9 bases. The CDR3 extends over 16 amino acids. The junction had 8 bases not matched to a gene; V was cut back by 2 bases and J by 2 bases. Germline V lookup: CDR1 SGHRS, CDR2 YFSETQ. The variable domain in full, completed from reference TRBV5-1 and TRBJ2-7, reads KAGVTQTPRYLIKTRGQQVTLSCSPISGHRSVSWYQQTPGQGLQFLFEYFSETQRNKGNFPGRFSGRQFSNSRSEMNVSTLELGDSALYLCASSLTSGRRTYEQYFGPGTRLTVT.

Here the CDR3 reads CASSAPGGESNSPLHF. As DNA, the CDR3 is TGTGCCAGCAGTGCCCCCGGCGGGGAGAGTAATTCACCCCTCCACTTT. V and J are TRBV25-1 and TRBJ1-6; D gene uncertain. The germline V gene encodes CDR1 MGHDK and CDR2 SYGVNS. The germline V and J ends were trimmed by 4 bases and 6 bases, with 16 bases remaining between them. This CDR3 comprises 16 residues. The full variable domain, rest sourced from reference TRBV25-1 and TRBJ1-6, is EADIYQTPRYLVIGTGKKITLECSQTMGHDKMYWYQQDPGMELHLIHYSYGVNSTEKGDLSSESTVSRIRTEHFPLTLESARPSHTSQYLCASSAPGGESNSPLHFGNGTRLTVT.

This clone was observed once. The rearrangement uses TRBV2 and TRBJ2-2, with TRBD2 identical over 14 bases. Losses at the gene ends were 7 bases for V and 5 bases for J; bases not matched to a gene: 9. CDR3 size: 17 residues. CDR1 and CDR2 (germline): SNHLY, FYNNEI. CDR3 loop: CASISGLAGVRTGELFF. As DNA, the CDR3 is TGTGCCAGCATCTCGGGACTAGCGGGAGTAAGAACCGGGGAGCTGTTTTTT.

This clone was recorded only once. CDR3 DNA sequence: TGTGCCAGCAGTATACAGGCGAACTCCTACAATGAGCAGTTCTTC. Translated, it gives CASSIQANSYNEQFF. V usage is TRBV27 and J usage is TRBJ2-1; D is possibly TRBD1 (5 bases). From germline, CDR1 is MNHEY and CDR2 SMNVEV (reference sequence). V dropped 5 bases and J dropped 0 bases, with 11 bases sitting between them. The CDR3 covers 15 residues.

The genes are TRBV3-1 (or the pseudogene TRBV3-2) and TRBJ1-5; the D is unclear. V lost 1 base and J lost 11, with 12 bases in between. The CDR3 spans 13 residues. In germline, CDR1 is LGHDT, CDR2 YNNKEL (reference sequence). In DNA form, the CDR3 reads TGTGCCAGCAGCCAAGGGCGGGGTTTGACCCAGCATTTT. Translated: CASSQGRGLTQHF.

The rearrangement joins TRBV4-3 to TRBJ1-2; D is unclear. Trimming stripped 0 bases from V and 5 bases from J, with 7 bases between. The germline V gene has CDR1 LGHNA and CDR2 YSLEER. The CDR3 covers 13 residues. The CDR3 coding sequence is TGCGCCAGCAGCCAAGAACGCGGTTATGGCTACACCTTC. Protein product: CASSQERGYGYTF.

This chain joins TRBV9 and TRBJ2-5, with 15 positions matching TRBD2. Germline V CDR1 and CDR2: SGDLS, YYNGEE. Trimming took 4 bases from V and 0 from J; bases not matched to a gene: 10. The CDR3 contains 19 residues. CDR3 sequence (DNA): TGTGCCAGCAGCCCCGCCGGGACTAGCGGGAGGAGGAACCAAGAGACCCAGTACTTC. Translating it yields CASSPAGTSGRRNQETQYF.

This sequence joins TRBV5-1 and TRBJ1-2; 9 nucleotides agree with TRBD1. V lost 5 bases and J lost 6; bases outside the gene matches: 14. Germline-derived CDR1 and CDR2 are SGHRS and YFSETQ. The CDR3 sequence is 16 residues long. CDR3 protein: CASRRTGASGRDGYTF. The CDR3 DNA sequence: TGCGCCAGCAGAAGGACAGGGGCATCCGGGCGGGATGGCTACACCTTC.

This chain connects TRBV30 to TRBJ2-1; 7 bases match TRBD1. The V segment lost 0 bases and the J segment 4 bases; nucleotides outside the gene matches: 9. CDR1 is GTSNPN and CDR2 is SVGIG in the germline V gene (reference sequence). The CDR3 is 16 amino acids. The CDR3 loop is CAWSVNRGPVYNEQFF. CDR3 bases: TGTGCCTGGAGTGTGAACAGGGGCCCCGTTTACAATGAGCAGTTCTTC.

The rearrangement links TRBV9 to TRBJ2-1; 12 nucleotides match TRBD2. Germline CDR1 and CDR2: SGDLS and YYNGEE. CDR3 length equals 16 residues. J was trimmed by 8 bases and V by 3 bases; bases with no gene match: 9. This CDR3 is CASSGERLAGAYEQFF. CDR3 coding DNA: TGTGCCAGCAGCGGGGAAAGACTAGCGGGAGCCTATGAGCAGTTCTTC.

The chain couples TRBV19 to TRBJ1-1, with TRBD1 as a possible D gene (5 bases). The CDR3 has 13 amino acids. Germline V gene sequence: CDR1 LNHDA, CDR2 SQIVND (reference sequence). Trimming removed 10 bases at V and 2 bases at J, with 14 bases between. DNA of the CDR3: TGTGCCACCTCGTGGCAGGGTAACACTGAAGCTTTCTTT. Translating it yields CATSWQGNTEAFF.

This chain links TRBV30 with TRBJ1-5; D is perhaps TRBD1 (6 bases). The V end lost 7 bases, the J end lost 2 bases, and 21 bases lay between the germline ends. Looked up from germline, CDR1 is GTSNPN and CDR2 is SVGIG (reference sequence). This CDR3 spans 16 amino acids. This CDR3 is CASTGPQGRGNQPQHF. CDR3 DNA: TGTGCCTCAACCGGCCCACAGGGTCGGGGCAATCAGCCCCAGCATTTT.

The gene calls are TRBV27 and TRBJ1-4; the D gene is possibly TRBD1 (6 bases). The CDR3 is 13 residues long. Germline V gives CDR1 MNHEY, CDR2 SMNVEV (reference sequence). V lost 6 bases to trimming and J lost 4 bases, with 9 bases between them. This chain's CDR3 is CASRQGSNEKLFF. CDR3 in DNA: TGTGCCAGCAGACAGGGAAGTAATGAAAAACTGTTTTTT.

In this sample, this clone turned up a few times. V gene TRBV6-4 combines with J gene TRBJ2-7; TRBD2 aligns across 12 bases. The CDR3 loop spans 15 amino acids. Germline V gene lookup returns CDR1 MRHNA and CDR2 SNTAGT. Trimming cost V 6 bases and J 6 bases; bases outside gene matches: 9. The CDR3 DNA is TGTGCCAGCAGAAGCCTAGCGGGAGGGCCGGGCGAGCAGTACTTC. It encodes CASRSLAGGPGEQYF.

The chain carries TRBV11-2 and TRBJ2-5, with D perhaps TRBD1 (5 bases). The germline V gene has CDR1 SGHAT and CDR2 FQNNGV. The CDR3 spans 15 residues. V lost 0 bases to trimming and J lost 3 bases, with 11 bases between them. CDR3 nucleotides: TGTGCCAGCAGCTTAGAGGCAGGGCTGGAAGAGACCCAGTACTTC. It translates to CASSLEAGLEETQYF.

The sample holds one count of this clone. This rearrangement joins TRBV12-3 or TRBV12-4 to TRBJ2-5, with unresolved D. The CDR3 consists of 13 residues. V dropped 4 bases and J dropped 5 bases, with 11 bases sitting between them. In DNA, the CDR3 is TGTGCCAGCAGTTACGGTGTTAAGGAGACCCAGTACTTC. Encoded protein: CASSYGVKETQYF.

The chain links TRBV27 to TRBJ2-2; 7 nucleotides match TRBD1. Germline V gives CDR1 MNHEY, CDR2 SMNVEV (reference sequence). The CDR3 is 15 amino acids. Trimming removed 5 bases from V and 0 bases from J; junction bases left unmatched: 3. The CDR3 reads CASSVGTANTGELFF. CDR3 DNA: TGTGCCAGCAGTGTAGGGACAGCGAACACCGGGGAGCTGTTTTTT.

J is TRBJ2-7 and V is TRBV6-5; 10 nucleotides line up with TRBD1. The trim removed 2 bases at V and 2 bases at J, leaving 6 bases unmatched. The CDR3 contains 16 residues. Germline-derived CDR1 and CDR2 are MNHEY and SVGAGI. CDR3 protein: CASSYIFGQGAYEQYF. The DNA for the CDR3 is TGTGCCAGCAGTTACATTTTCGGACAGGGGGCCTACGAGCAGTACTTC.

The chain joins TRBV18 to TRBJ2-2; a weak D match, TRBD2 (6 bases). V was pared by 3 bases and J by 6 bases, with 14 bases between. CDR1 and CDR2 from the germline V gene are KGHSH and LQKENI. The CDR3 is 15 residues long. CDR3 amino acids: CASSPGTQASGELFF. The CDR3 DNA is TGTGCCAGCTCACCCGGGACTCAGGCCTCCGGGGAGCTGTTTTTT.